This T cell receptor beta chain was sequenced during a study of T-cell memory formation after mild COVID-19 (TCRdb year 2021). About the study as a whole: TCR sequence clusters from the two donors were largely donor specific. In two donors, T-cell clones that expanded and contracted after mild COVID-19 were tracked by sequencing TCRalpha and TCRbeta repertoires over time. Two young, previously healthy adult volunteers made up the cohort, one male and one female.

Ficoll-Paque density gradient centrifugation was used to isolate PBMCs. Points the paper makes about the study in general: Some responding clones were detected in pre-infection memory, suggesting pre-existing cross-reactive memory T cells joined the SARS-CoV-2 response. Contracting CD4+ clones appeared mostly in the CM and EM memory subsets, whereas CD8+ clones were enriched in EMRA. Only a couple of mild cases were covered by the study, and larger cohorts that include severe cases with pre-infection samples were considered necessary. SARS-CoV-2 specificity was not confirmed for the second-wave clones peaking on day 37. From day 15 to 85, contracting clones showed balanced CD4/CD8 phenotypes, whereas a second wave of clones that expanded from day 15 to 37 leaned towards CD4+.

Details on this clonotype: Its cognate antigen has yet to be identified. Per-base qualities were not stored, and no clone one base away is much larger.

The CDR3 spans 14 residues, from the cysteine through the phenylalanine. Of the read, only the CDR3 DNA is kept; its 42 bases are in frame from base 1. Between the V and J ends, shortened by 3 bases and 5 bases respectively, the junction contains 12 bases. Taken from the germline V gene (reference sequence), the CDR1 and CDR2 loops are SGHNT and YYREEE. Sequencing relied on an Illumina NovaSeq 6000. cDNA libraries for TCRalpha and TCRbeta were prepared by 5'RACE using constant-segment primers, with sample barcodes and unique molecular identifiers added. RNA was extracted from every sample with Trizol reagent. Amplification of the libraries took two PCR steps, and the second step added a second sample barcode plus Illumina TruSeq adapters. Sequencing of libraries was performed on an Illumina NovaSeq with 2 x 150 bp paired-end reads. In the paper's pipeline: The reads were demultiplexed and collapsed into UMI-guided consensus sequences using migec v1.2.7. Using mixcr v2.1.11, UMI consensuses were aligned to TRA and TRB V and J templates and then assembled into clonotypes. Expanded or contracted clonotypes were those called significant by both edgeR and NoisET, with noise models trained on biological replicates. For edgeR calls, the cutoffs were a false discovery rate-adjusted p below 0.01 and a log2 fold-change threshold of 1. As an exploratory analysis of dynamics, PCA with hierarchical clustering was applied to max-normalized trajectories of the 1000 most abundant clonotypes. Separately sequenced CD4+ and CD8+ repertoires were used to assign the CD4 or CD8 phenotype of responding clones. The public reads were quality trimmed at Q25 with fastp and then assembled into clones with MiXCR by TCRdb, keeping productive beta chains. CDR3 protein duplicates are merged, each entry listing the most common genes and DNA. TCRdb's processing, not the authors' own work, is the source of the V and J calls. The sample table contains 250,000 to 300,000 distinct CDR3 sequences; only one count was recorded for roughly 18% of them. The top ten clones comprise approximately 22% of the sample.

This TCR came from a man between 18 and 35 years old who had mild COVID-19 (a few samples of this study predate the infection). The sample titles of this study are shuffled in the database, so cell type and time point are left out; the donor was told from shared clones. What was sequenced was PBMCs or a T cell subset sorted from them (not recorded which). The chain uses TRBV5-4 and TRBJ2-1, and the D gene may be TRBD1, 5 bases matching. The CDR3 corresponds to CASSSPDTNNEQFF. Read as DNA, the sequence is TGTGCCAGCAGCTCCCCGGACACTAACAATGAGCAGTTCTTC.